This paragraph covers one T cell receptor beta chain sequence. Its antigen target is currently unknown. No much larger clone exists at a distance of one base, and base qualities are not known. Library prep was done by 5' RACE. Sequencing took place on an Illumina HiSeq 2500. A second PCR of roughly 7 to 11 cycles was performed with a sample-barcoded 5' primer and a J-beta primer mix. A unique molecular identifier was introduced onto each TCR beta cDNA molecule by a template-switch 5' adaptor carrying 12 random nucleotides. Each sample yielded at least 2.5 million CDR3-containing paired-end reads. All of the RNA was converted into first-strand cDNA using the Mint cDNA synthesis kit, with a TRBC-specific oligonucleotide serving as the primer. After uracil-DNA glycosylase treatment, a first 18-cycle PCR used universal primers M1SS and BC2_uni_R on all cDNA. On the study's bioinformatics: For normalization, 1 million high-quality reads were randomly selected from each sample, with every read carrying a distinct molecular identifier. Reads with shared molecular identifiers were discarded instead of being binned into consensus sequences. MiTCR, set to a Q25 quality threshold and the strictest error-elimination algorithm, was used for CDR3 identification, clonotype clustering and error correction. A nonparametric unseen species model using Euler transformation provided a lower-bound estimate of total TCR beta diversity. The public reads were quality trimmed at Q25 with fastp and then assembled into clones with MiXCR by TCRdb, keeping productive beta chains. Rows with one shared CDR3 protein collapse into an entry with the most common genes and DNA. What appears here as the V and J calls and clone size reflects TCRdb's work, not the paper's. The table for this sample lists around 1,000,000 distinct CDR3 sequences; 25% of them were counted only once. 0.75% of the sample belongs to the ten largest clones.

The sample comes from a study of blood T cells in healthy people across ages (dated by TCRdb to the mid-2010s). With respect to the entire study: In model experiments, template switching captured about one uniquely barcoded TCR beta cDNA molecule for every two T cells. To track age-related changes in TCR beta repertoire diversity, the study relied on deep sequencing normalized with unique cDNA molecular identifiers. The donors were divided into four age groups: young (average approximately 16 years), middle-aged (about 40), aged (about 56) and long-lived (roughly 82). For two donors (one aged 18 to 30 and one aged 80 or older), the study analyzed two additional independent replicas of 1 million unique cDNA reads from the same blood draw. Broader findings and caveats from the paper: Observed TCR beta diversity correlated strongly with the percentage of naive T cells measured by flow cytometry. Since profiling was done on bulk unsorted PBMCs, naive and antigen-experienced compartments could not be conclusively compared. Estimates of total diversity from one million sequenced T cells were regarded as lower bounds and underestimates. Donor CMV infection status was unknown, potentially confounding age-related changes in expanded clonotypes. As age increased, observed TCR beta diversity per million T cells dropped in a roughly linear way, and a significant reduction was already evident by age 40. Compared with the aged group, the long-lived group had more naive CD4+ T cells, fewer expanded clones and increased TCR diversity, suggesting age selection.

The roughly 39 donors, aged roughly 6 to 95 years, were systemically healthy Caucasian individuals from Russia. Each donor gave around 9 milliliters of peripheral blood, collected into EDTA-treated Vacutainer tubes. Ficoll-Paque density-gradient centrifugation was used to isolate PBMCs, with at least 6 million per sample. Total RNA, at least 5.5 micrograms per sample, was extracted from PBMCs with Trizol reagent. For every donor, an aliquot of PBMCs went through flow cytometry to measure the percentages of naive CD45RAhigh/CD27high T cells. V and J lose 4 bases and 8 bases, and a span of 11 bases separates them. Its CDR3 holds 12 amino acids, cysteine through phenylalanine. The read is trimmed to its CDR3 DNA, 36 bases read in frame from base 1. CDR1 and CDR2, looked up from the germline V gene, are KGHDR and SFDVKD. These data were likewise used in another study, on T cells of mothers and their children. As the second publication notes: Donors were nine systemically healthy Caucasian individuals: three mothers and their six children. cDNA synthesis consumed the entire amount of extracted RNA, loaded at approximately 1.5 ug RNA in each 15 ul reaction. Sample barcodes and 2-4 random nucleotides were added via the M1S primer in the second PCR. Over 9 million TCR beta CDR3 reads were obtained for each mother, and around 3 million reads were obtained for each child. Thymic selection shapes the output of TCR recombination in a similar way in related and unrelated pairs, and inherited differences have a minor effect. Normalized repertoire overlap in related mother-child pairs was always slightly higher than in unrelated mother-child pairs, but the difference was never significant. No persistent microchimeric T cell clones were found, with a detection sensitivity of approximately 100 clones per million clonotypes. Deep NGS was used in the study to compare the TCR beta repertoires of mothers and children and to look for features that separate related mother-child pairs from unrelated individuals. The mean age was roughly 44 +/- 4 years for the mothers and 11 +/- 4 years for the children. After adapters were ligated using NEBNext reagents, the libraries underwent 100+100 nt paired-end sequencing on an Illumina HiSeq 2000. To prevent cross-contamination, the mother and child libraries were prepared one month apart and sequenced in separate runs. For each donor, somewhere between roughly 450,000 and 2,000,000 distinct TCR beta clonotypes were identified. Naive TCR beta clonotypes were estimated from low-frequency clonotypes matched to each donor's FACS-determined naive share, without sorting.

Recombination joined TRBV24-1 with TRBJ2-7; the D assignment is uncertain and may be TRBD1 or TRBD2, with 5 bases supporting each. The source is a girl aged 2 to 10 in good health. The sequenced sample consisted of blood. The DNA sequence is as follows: TGTGCCACCAGTGACGAGGGGTACAAGCAGTACTTC. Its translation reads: CATSDEGYKQYF.